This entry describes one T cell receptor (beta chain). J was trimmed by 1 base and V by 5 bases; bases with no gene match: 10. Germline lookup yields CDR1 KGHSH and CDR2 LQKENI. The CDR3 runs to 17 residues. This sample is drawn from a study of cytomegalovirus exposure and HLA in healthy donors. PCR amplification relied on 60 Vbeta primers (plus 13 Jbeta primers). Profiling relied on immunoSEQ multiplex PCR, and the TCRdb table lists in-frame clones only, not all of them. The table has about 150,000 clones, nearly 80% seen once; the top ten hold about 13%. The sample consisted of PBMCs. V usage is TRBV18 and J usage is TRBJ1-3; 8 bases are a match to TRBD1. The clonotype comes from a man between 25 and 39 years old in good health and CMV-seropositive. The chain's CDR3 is CASSAARGQDSGNTIYF. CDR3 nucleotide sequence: TGTGCCAGCTCAGCCGCCCGGGGACAGGATTCTGGAAACACCATATATTTT.